This TCR beta chain originates from a study of cytomegalovirus exposure and HLA in healthy donors. The study, taken as a whole, reports: Researchers reported from a later analysis that most CMV-associated TCR beta chains appeared HLA-restricted.

For this clone: Its antigen is unidentified.

The CDR3 is made up of 17 amino acids. Germline V gene data show CDR1 as SGHVS and CDR2 as FQNEAQ. V lost 2 bases, J lost 4 bases, and 18 bases lay in between. The PCR ran on 60 Vbeta and 13 Jbeta primers. Profiling relied on immunoSEQ multiplex PCR, and the TCRdb table lists in-frame clones only, not all of them. The sample has around 130,000 clones, 75% to 90% seen once. This TCR was recovered from a woman in her forties in good health and CMV-seropositive. The chain links TRBV7-8 to TRBJ1-5; maybe TRBD1 (5 bases). The specimen sequenced was PBMCs. CDR3 DNA sequence: TGTGCCAGCAGCTTATTTTGGGGAGGCGAGGGGAATCAGCCCCAGCATTTT. Encoded protein: CASSLFWGGEGNQPQHF.